Presented here are 17 T cell receptor beta chains from one specimen sequenced in a study of cytomegalovirus exposure and HLA in healthy donors. The PCR had 60 Vbeta and 13 Jbeta primers. Libraries were prepared by immunoSEQ multiplex PCR; TCRdb keeps only in-frame clonotypes and omits some of them. The repertoire holds 99,000 or so clones, with 9.5% to 13% as singletons. The sequenced material came from PBMCs. The receptors originated from a man aged 40-55 years in good health and CMV-seropositive.

The chain is built from TRBV4-1 and TRBJ1-1; TRBD1 matches 9 bases. J lost 5 bases, V lost 2 bases, and 21 bases had no gene match. The germline gives CDR1 MGHRA, CDR2 YSYEKL. The CDR3 length is 20 residues. Here the CDR3 reads CASSQFSLRGTGQGRTEAFF. CDR3 nucleotides: TGCGCCAGCAGCCAATTTAGTTTAAGGGGTACGGGACAGGGACGGACTGAAGCTTTCTTT.

This clone was detected only a few times. This chain links TRBV5-1 with TRBJ1-2, with 7 positions matching TRBD1. Germline trimming cut 4 bases from V and 3 bases from J; bases unmatched to any gene: 3. The CDR3 length is 13 residues. The germline gives CDR1 SGHRS, CDR2 YFSETQ. The CDR3 bases are TGCGCCAGCAGCCGTGGACAGGACTATGGCTACACCTTC. The encoded protein is CASSRGQDYGYTF. Complete variable domain (other parts from reference TRBV5-1 and TRBJ1-2): KAGVTQTPRYLIKTRGQQVTLSCSPISGHRSVSWYQQTPGQGLQFLFEYFSETQRNKGNFPGRFSGRQFSNSRSEMNVSTLELGDSALYLCASSRGQDYGYTFGSGTRLTVV.

Here the CDR3 reads CASDRGGFGEAFF. DNA for the CDR3: TGTGCCAGCGACAGGGGCGGGTTCGGTGAAGCTTTCTTT. The chain uses TRBV19 and TRBJ1-1; 8 nucleotides align to TRBD1. CDR3 length: 13 amino acids. Germline assignment: CDR1 LNHDA and CDR2 SQIVND (reference sequence). Germline trimming cut 9 bases from V and 7 bases from J; bases unmatched to any gene: 10.

This clone was found a few times. The CDR3 sequence: CASRRDSRNQPQHF. The CDR3 DNA reads TGTGCCAGCAGGCGGGACAGCCGCAATCAGCCCCAGCATTTT. The rearrangement links TRBV6-5 to TRBJ1-5; 7 bases fit TRBD1. CDR1 is MNHEY and CDR2 is SVGAGI in the germline V gene. The CDR3 is 14 amino acids. The trim removed 6 bases at V and 2 bases at J, leaving 4 bases unmatched.

In this sample, this clone turned up a few times. This chain joins TRBV4-3 and TRBJ2-5, with D possibly matching TRBD2 (6 bases). Judging by the DNA end, TRBJ2-7 fits better; the J call may be wrong. CDR1 is LGHNA, CDR2 YSLEER, per germline. The CDR3 consists of 18 residues. The CDR3 DNA is TGCGCCAGCAGCTGGGGACTGATGACGCCGACGACTTACTACGAGCAGTACTTC. Translating gives CASSWGLMTPTTYYEQYF.

The chain has TRBV19 and TRBJ2-3, with 11 bases identical to TRBD1. Germline V gene sequence: CDR1 LNHDA, CDR2 SQIVND (reference sequence). V shed 7 bases, J shed 5 bases, and the junction held 8 bases outside the gene matches. The CDR3 consists of 15 residues. The CDR3 DNA sequence: TGTGCCAGTACCCGGGGGACAGGGGGAGAAGATACGCAGTATTTT. This translates into CASTRGTGGEDTQYF.

The chain couples TRBV7-2 to TRBJ2-7; the D is unclear. Germline V gene lookup returns CDR1 SGHTA and CDR2 FQGNSA. V was clipped by 1 base and J by 5 bases, with 9 bases between them. The CDR3 extends over 13 amino acids. This CDR3 is CASSLGQRDEQYF. For the CDR3, the DNA is TGTGCCAGCAGCTTAGGGCAACGGGACGAGCAGTACTTC.

This sequence joins TRBV10-3 and TRBJ2-2; TRBD2 aligns across 10 bases. The germline gives CDR1 ENHRY, CDR2 SYGVKD. This CDR3 comprises 15 residues. V trimming: 6 bases; J trimming: 7 bases; junction bases outside the gene matches: 8. The CDR3 protein is CAISEREGRGGELFF. CDR3 nucleotides: TGTGCCATCAGCGAGCGGGAGGGCCGCGGCGGGGAGCTGTTTTTT.

This clone was observed a few times. V gene TRBV28 combines with J gene TRBJ2-3; D is possibly TRBD2 (5 bases). Trimming removed 3 bases from V and 3 bases from J, with 13 bases in between. The CDR3 loop spans 15 amino acids. Germline V gives CDR1 MDHEN, CDR2 SYDVKM. The CDR3 here is CASSFSGMVTDTQYF. The CDR3 coding sequence is TGTGCCAGCAGTTTCTCCGGGATGGTAACAGATACGCAGTATTTT.

This clone has at least ten counts. The chain has TRBV10-3 and TRBJ2-7; D unclear. CDR1 and CDR2 (germline): ENHRY, SYGVKD. Trimming pared 6 bases from V and 0 bases from J, leaving 15 bases between. The CDR3 loop spans 15 amino acids. The CDR3 region is CAIRDGESNSYEQYF. The CDR3 nucleotides read TGTGCCATCAGGGATGGAGAGTCGAACTCCTACGAGCAGTACTTC.

Sample share makes this clone medium-sized. The V call is TRBV6-4, the J call TRBJ2-2; D is ambiguous. V lost 4 bases, J lost 1 base, and 4 bases lay in between. The germline V gene encodes CDR1 MRHNA and CDR2 SNTAGT. The CDR3 has 13 amino acids. CDR3 amino acids: CASSAGNTGELFF. The CDR3 DNA sequence: TGTGCCAGCAGTGCCGGGAACACCGGGGAGCTGTTTTTT.

The genes are TRBV2 and TRBJ2-1, with 15 nucleotides matching TRBD2. CDR3 length: 18 residues. Germline loops: CDR1 SNHLY, CDR2 FYNNEI. The V and J ends lost 9 bases and 4 bases, in that order; junction bases with no gene match: 13. This CDR3 reads CASLPGLAGGGGYNEQFF. The CDR3 region has the DNA TGTGCCAGTTTACCGGGACTAGCGGGAGGCGGGGGGTACAATGAGCAGTTCTTC.

This clone came up a few times. The rearrangement uses TRBV27 and TRBJ1-2; 9 nucleotides line up with TRBD1. The CDR3 length is 13 residues. Per the germline V gene, CDR1 is MNHEY and CDR2 is SMNVEV (reference sequence). V was clipped by 3 bases and J by 6 bases; unmatched bases: 2. CDR3 coding DNA: TGTGCCAGCAGTTTTGGGACAGGGCATGGCTACACCTTC. This gives the protein CASSFGTGHGYTF.

The CDR3 here is CASAKGTEAGNTIYF. Here the CDR3 DNA reads TGTGCCAGCGCCAAAGGGACAGAAGCGGGAAACACCATATATTTT. The chain recombines TRBV27 with TRBJ1-3; TRBD1 matches 7 bases. Germline trimming cut 8 bases from V and 4 bases from J; bases unmatched to any gene: 11. Looked up from germline, CDR1 is MNHEY and CDR2 is SMNVEV (reference sequence). CDR3 size: 15 residues.

This clone was seen more than once but under ten times. CDR3 amino acids: CASSGPALAGEGENTGELFF. For the CDR3, the DNA is TGTGCCAGCAGCGGCCCCGCGCTAGCGGGAGAGGGTGAGAACACCGGGGAGCTGTTTTTT. The chain joins TRBV9 to TRBJ2-2; 10 bases align to TRBD2. The CDR3 has 20 amino acids. After removal of 3 bases from V and 1 base from J, the junction contained 15 bases not matched to a gene. Germline V gene lookup returns CDR1 SGDLS and CDR2 YYNGEE.

The rearrangement links TRBV13 to TRBJ2-3; 7 bases fit TRBD1. V lost 5 bases and J lost 1; bases outside the gene matches: 9. Germline assignment: CDR1 PRHDT and CDR2 FYEKMQ (reference sequence). CDR3 length: 16 residues. The CDR3 sequence is CASSPATGVGTDTQYF. CDR3 bases: TGTGCCAGCAGCCCGGCTACAGGGGTAGGCACAGATACGCAGTATTTT.

This clone was seen a few times. The rearrangement uses TRBV28 and TRBJ1-6, with D uncertain. This CDR3 spans 13 amino acids. V lost 7 bases to trimming and J lost 7 bases, with 11 bases between them. Germline CDR1 reads MDHEN; CDR2 reads SYDVKM. The CDR3 spells CASNVPGNSPLHF. DNA for the CDR3: TGTGCCAGCAATGTCCCGGGGAATTCACCCCTCCACTTT.